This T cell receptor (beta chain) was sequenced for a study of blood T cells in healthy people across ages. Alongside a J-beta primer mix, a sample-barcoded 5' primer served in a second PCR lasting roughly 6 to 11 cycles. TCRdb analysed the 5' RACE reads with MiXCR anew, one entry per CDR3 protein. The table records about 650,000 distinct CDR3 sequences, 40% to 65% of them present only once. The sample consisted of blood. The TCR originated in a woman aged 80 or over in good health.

This CDR3 is CSARERLAEDIYEQYF. The CDR3, as DNA: TGCAGTGCTAGAGAACGACTAGCGGAGGACATCTACGAGCAGTACTTC. The rearrangement uses TRBV20-1 and TRBJ2-7; 9 positions agree with TRBD2. V trimming: 0 bases; J trimming: 3 bases; junction bases outside the gene matches: 9. The germline gives CDR1 DFQATT, CDR2 SNEGSKA (reference sequence). CDR3 length: 16 residues.